The present T cell receptor beta chain was sequenced within a study of cytomegalovirus exposure and HLA in healthy donors. Vbeta (60) and Jbeta (13) primers were used in the PCR. This table comes from immunoSEQ multiplex PCR, and its TCRdb copy is limited to in-frame clones, with some not included. The sample carries a few hundred thousand clones, about four fifths recorded once. Study-wide findings and caveats: Reportedly, TCR beta sequences accurately predicted HLA-A and HLA-B alleles in most subjects. Analysis was carried out at a later point, and it linked a missense DCLRE1C variant to TCR beta V- and J-gene trimming.

For this clone: Its antigen remains unidentified.

The sample was PBMCs. The sequence came from a girl under 10 years old in good health and CMV-seronegative.

The CDR3 loop is CASSYLNEQFF. The CDR3 DNA is TGTGCCAGCAGTTATCTCAATGAGCAGTTCTTC. This rearrangement joins TRBV7-9 to TRBJ2-1; D call uncertain. The CDR3 totals 11 residues. V shed 6 bases and J shed 6 bases, with 6 bases lying between them. CDR1 SEHNR and CDR2 FQNEAQ come from the germline V gene (reference sequence).